Listed here are 14 T cell receptor beta chains from one sample, sequenced in a study of radiation and T cells in renal cell carcinoma. Time point of the sample: blood 4 weeks post-SBRT, at nephrectomy. The treatment here: 15 Gy SBRT to primary tumor, nephrectomy 4 weeks later. The data were produced by immunoSEQ multiplex PCR, yet TCRdb's version contains in-frame clones alone and is incomplete. Of 150,000 to 200,000 clones in the sample, about 87% were seen once. The sequencing used blood, collected from a patient whose treatment included radiotherapy and nephrectomy. These receptor sequences come from a woman in her forties or fifties with renal cell carcinoma.

The rearrangement joins TRBV7-2 to TRBJ1-1, with D hard to call. There are 14 residues in the CDR3. Trimming took 1 base from V and 4 from J, leaving 10 bases between them. Germline loops: CDR1 SGHTA, CDR2 FQGNSA. The CDR3 coding sequence is TGTGCCAGCAGCTTAGTGGCAGAGATCACTGAAGCTTTCTTT. Translation gives CASSLVAEITEAFF.

V usage is TRBV5-1 and J usage is TRBJ2-3; weak D call: TRBD2 (5 bases). V lost 4 bases and J lost 2, with 20 bases in between. Germline CDR1 and CDR2: SGHRS and YFSETQ. This CDR3 comprises 17 residues. CDR3 coding DNA: TGCGCCAGCAGCCCCGGGGTTATTGCAGCTATCACAGATACGCAGTATTTT. It specifies CASSPGVIAAITDTQYF.

V and J are TRBV9 and TRBJ1-4; 7 positions match TRBD1. Unmatched junction bases numbered 6, after V lost 2 bases and J lost 8 bases. This CDR3 spans 14 amino acids. Germline V gene lookup returns CDR1 SGDLS and CDR2 YYNGEE. Here the CDR3 reads CASSVSPDREKLFF. The CDR3 coding sequence is TGTGCCAGCAGCGTCTCACCGGACAGGGAAAAACTGTTTTTT.

The chain employs TRBV18 and TRBJ2-5; TRBD1 matches at 9 bases. Trimming removed 1 base from V and 2 bases from J; junction bases left unmatched: 2. The germline V gene has CDR1 KGHSH and CDR2 LQKENI. The CDR3 is 15 residues long. The CDR3 DNA reads as TGTGCCAGCTCACCACTGACAGGGGGTCAAGAGACCCAGTACTTC. This gives the protein CASSPLTGGQETQYF.

The CDR3 sequence is CASSPGGAGYNEQFF. The CDR3 DNA reads TGTGCCAGCTCACCGGGGGGGGCTGGGTACAATGAGCAGTTCTTC. The V call is TRBV18, the J call TRBJ2-1, with D tentatively TRBD2 (7 bases). Germline loops: CDR1 KGHSH, CDR2 LQKENI. V lost 3 bases and J lost 4, with 13 bases in between. The CDR3 extends over 15 amino acids.

The chain uses TRBV30 and TRBJ2-3; D may be TRBD2 (6 bases). Germline CDR1 reads GTSNPN; CDR2 reads SVGIG (reference sequence). V gave up 3 bases and J gave up 5 bases, with 12 bases separating them. CDR3 size: 13 residues. CDR3 loop: CAWSPLGGDTQYF. In DNA form, the CDR3 reads TGTGCCTGGAGCCCCCTGGGGGGAGATACGCAGTATTTT.

The chain employs TRBV7-8 and TRBJ2-1; 11 nucleotides match TRBD1. The CDR3 spans 18 residues. Germline-derived CDR1 and CDR2 are SGHVS and FQNEAQ. Trimming removed 1 base from V and 0 bases from J; junction bases left unmatched: 5. The CDR3 reads CASSLVGGTGGSYNEQFF. CDR3 in DNA: TGTGCCAGCAGCTTAGTAGGGGGGACAGGGGGCTCCTACAATGAGCAGTTCTTC.

The chain uses TRBV7-8 and TRBJ2-7; no clear D. This CDR3 spans 15 amino acids. The V and J ends lost 1 base and 0 bases respectively, with 10 bases between them. Germline CDR1 SGHVS, CDR2 FQNEAQ. CDR3 residues: CASSLVPEFSYEQYF. The CDR3 nucleotides read TGTGCCAGCAGCTTAGTCCCAGAATTCTCCTACGAGCAGTACTTC.

In DNA form, the CDR3 reads TGTGCCAGCAGCCCGGGATTGGGCAAGGACTTACCTAATGAAAAACTGTTTTTT. Protein product: CASSPGLGKDLPNEKLFF. This chain links TRBV5-8 with TRBJ1-4, with unresolved D. Germline CDR1 reads SGHTS; CDR2 reads YDEGEE. The CDR3 has 18 residues. The ends were cut back, 4 bases at V and 3 bases at J, with 22 bases in the middle.

The genes are TRBV9 and TRBJ1-6; tentatively, D is TRBD1 (5 bases). The germline V gene encodes CDR1 SGDLS and CDR2 YYNGEE. Trimming stripped 0 bases from V and 8 bases from J, with 9 bases between. The CDR3 sequence is 14 residues long. The CDR3 loop reads CASSVAGEDSPLHF. CDR3 in DNA: TGTGCCAGCAGCGTAGCGGGGGAGGATTCACCCCTCCACTTT.

The V and J genes are TRBV5-1 and TRBJ1-1; 10 nucleotides line up with TRBD1. The CDR3 sequence is 15 residues long. From germline, CDR1 is SGHRS and CDR2 YFSETQ. V lost 0 bases, J lost 3 bases, and 2 bases stayed unmatched. The CDR3 bases are TGCGCCAGCAGCTTGGCCGGGACAGGGGACACTGAAGCTTTCTTT. Residues: CASSLAGTGDTEAFF.

The gene calls are TRBV18 and TRBJ2-5; 15 positions agree with TRBD2. The V segment lost 3 bases and the J segment 6 bases; nucleotides outside the gene matches: 11. Germline assignment: CDR1 KGHSH and CDR2 LQKENI. The CDR3 consists of 18 residues. Here the CDR3 reads CASSPAGLAGGSIKTQYF. DNA for the CDR3: TGTGCCAGCTCACCGGCGGGACTAGCGGGGGGCTCTATAAAGACCCAGTACTTC.

The J gene is TRBJ2-2, the V gene TRBV10-3, with D possibly matching TRBD2 (7 bases). Trimming removed 2 bases from V and 5 bases from J, with 15 bases in between. This CDR3 is built from 16 residues. Germline-derived CDR1 and CDR2 are ENHRY and SYGVKD. DNA for the CDR3: TGTGCCATCAGTGAGAAGTTGGGGGGGCAAACCGGGGAGCTGTTTTTT. This codes for CAISEKLGGQTGELFF.

The J gene is TRBJ2-6, the V gene TRBV9; 7 positions match TRBD1. The ends lost 0 bases at V and 0 bases at J; junction bases unmatched: 0. The germline CDR1 and CDR2 sequences are SGDLS and YYNGEE. This CDR3 contains 16 residues. Here the CDR3 DNA reads TGTGCCAGCAGCGTAGGACAGGGCTCTGGGGCCAACGTCCTGACTTTC. This encodes CASSVGQGSGANVLTF.